This T cell receptor beta chain was recorded in a study of blood T cells in healthy people across ages. The V segment lost 6 bases and the J segment 5 bases; nucleotides outside the gene matches: 7. The CDR3 runs to 15 residues. For the second PCR, which ran for about 6 to 12 cycles, a sample-barcoded 5' primer and a J-beta primer mix were used. TCRdb reanalysed the 5' RACE reads using MiXCR and keeps one entry per CDR3 protein. In the table there are 650,000 to 1,000,000 distinct CDR3 sequences, roughly 40% of which are singletons. This TCR was sampled from a man between 18 and 29 years old in good health. Sequencing was done on a sample of blood. V gene TRBV12-3 or TRBV12-4 combines with J gene TRBJ2-1; the match to TRBD2 covers 10 bases. The DNA for the CDR3 is TGTGCCAGCAGATACCTAGCGGGGGCCAACAATGAGCAGTTCTTC. Encoded protein: CASRYLAGANNEQFF.